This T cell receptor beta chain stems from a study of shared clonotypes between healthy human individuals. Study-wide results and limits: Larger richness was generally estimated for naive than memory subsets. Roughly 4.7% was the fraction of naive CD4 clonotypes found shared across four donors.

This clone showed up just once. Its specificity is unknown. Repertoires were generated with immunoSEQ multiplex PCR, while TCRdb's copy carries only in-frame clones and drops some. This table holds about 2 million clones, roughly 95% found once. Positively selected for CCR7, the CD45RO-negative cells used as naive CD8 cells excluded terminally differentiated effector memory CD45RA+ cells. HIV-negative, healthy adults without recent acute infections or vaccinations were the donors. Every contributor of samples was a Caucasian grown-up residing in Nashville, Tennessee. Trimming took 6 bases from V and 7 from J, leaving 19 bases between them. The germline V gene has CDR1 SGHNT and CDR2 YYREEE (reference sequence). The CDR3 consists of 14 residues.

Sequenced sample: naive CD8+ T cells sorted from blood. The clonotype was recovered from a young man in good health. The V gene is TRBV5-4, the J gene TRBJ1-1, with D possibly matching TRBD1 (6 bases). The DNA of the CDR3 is TGTGCCAGCATTTCGAACAGGGTAACAGGTGAAGCTTTCTTT. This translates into CASISNRVTGEAFF.